The 10 T cell receptor beta chains reported below all come from one sample, sequenced in a study of T cells after yellow fever vaccination. From the 5' RACE reads, TCRdb called clonotypes with MiXCR, one entry per CDR3 protein. The sample consists of about 300,000 distinct CDR3 sequences, roughly 4.3% of them appearing once. The sample was PBMCs, taken 5 days after the yellow fever booster vaccination. The receptors originated from a man between 18 and 29 years old who received the YFV17D yellow fever vaccine.

This clonotype has at least ten counts. The chain uses TRBV29-1 and TRBJ2-5, with D unclear. V was shortened by 5 bases and J by 2 bases, with 3 bases between the two germline ends. The germline V gene has CDR1 SQVTM and CDR2 ANQGSEA. This CDR3 spans 10 amino acids. CDR3 nucleotides: TGCAGCGTTCGTCAAGAGACCCAGTACTTC. Its protein is CSVRQETQYF.

This chain uses TRBV5-1 with TRBJ2-2; D call uncertain. CDR1 SGHRS and CDR2 YFSETQ come from the germline V gene. Between the trimmed V and J ends, which lost 1 base and 1 base, there was a span of 11 bases. This CDR3 spans 16 amino acids. CDR3 amino acids: CASSLTRAMNTGELFF. As DNA, the CDR3 is TGCGCCAGCAGCTTGACGCGAGCCATGAACACCGGGGAGCTGTTTTTT.

The V gene is TRBV6-5, the J gene TRBJ2-3; weak D call: TRBD1 (5 bases). Germline V gene data show CDR1 as MNHEY and CDR2 as SVGAGI. The CDR3 has 16 amino acids. Trimming cost V 0 bases and J 0 bases, with 10 bases left between them. CDR3 sequence (DNA): TGTGCCAGCAGTTACTCGAGGCAGGGTAGCACAGATACGCAGTATTTT. Translating it yields CASSYSRQGSTDTQYF.

The chain employs TRBV20-1 and TRBJ2-1; 8 bases map to TRBD1. Per the germline V gene, CDR1 is DFQATT and CDR2 is SNEGSKA (reference sequence). The CDR3 has 14 residues. V shed 6 bases and J 4 bases; nucleotides not matched to a gene: 8. CDR3 residues: CSATGTGLYNEQFF. CDR3 sequence (DNA): TGCAGTGCAACCGGGACAGGCCTATACAATGAGCAGTTCTTC.

To note about this clonotype: The missing conserved phenylalanine or tryptophan at the end of this CDR3 makes a read error likely. The gene calls are TRBV6-5 and TRBJ2-3; no clear D gene. The germline V gene encodes CDR1 MNHEY and CDR2 SVGAGI. V lost 6 bases and J 0 bases, leaving 10 bases between the germline ends. The CDR3 has 14 amino acids. For the CDR3, the DNA is TGTGCCAGCAGAATGGCTATGAGCACAGATACGCAGTATATT. Its protein is CASRMAMSTDTQYI.

At least ten counts were recorded for this clonotype. The chain employs TRBV5-1 and TRBJ2-3; 9 bases map to TRBD2. Trimming cost V 0 bases and J 1 base; bases outside gene matches: 3. The CDR3 sequence is 16 residues long. The germline CDR1 and CDR2 sequences are SGHRS and YFSETQ. CDR3: CASSLARLAGTDTQYF. CDR3 DNA sequence: TGCGCCAGCAGCTTGGCCCGACTAGCGGGCACAGATACGCAGTATTTT.

This clonotype turned up a few times. The chain links TRBV29-1 to TRBJ1-1; 9 bases agree with TRBD1. Trimming took 7 bases from V and 0 from J; bases not matched to a gene: 6. The CDR3 sequence is 14 residues long. Germline CDR1 SQVTM, CDR2 ANQGSEA. The CDR3 region is CSAPGQGMNTEAFF. CDR3 bases: TGCAGCGCCCCGGGACAGGGAATGAACACTGAAGCTTTCTTT.

V and J are TRBV19 and TRBJ1-5; perhaps TRBD1 as D (5 bases). The CDR3 is made up of 15 amino acids. Trimming left V 5 bases short and J 7 bases short, with 18 bases between. The germline V gene encodes CDR1 LNHDA and CDR2 SQIVND (reference sequence). CDR3 loop: CASSAEGGTGQPQHF. CDR3 nucleotides: TGTGCCAGTAGTGCGGAGGGTGGAACAGGACAGCCCCAGCATTTT.

The gene calls are TRBV28 and TRBJ2-1; D is tentatively TRBD1 or TRBD2 (6 bases each). Germline values: CDR1 MDHEN, CDR2 SYDVKM. V lost 3 bases, J lost 1 base, and 13 bases lay in between. This CDR3 region has 16 residues. In DNA form, the CDR3 reads TGTGCCAGCAGTTTTAGTTTAGGGGGGTCCTACAATGAGCAGTTCTTC. It translates to CASSFSLGGSYNEQFF.

This clonotype was picked up many times. This chain connects TRBV6-2 or TRBV6-3 to TRBJ2-3; possibly TRBD1 for D (6 bases). CDR1 is MNHEY, CDR2 SVGEGT, per germline. Trimming took 6 bases from V and 5 from J, leaving 15 bases between them. This CDR3 is 14 amino acids long. The CDR3 reads CASRTGLLGDTQYF. The CDR3 bases are TGTGCCAGCAGGACAGGCCTCCTGGGAGATACGCAGTATTTT.